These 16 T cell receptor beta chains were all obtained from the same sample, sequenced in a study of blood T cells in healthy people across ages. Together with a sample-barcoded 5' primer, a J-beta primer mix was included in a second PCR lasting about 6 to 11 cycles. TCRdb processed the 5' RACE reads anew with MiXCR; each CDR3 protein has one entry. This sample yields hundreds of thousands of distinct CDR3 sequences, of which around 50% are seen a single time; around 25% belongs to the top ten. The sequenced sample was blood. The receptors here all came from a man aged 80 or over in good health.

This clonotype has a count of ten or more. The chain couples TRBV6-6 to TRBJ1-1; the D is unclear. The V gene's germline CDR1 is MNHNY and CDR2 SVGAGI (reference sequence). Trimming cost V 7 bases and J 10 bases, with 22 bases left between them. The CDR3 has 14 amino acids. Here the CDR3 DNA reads TGTGCCAGCAAGATCCACCGGGAACCCGGGCGAGCTTTCTTT. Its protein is CASKIHREPGRAFF.

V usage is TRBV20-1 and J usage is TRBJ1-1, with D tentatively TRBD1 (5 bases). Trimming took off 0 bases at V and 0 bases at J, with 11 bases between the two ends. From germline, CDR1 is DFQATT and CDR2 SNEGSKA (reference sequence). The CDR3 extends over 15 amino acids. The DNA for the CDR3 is TGCAGTGCTAGAGATGGGGGGACGATGAACACTGAAGCTTTCTTT. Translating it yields CSARDGGTMNTEAFF.

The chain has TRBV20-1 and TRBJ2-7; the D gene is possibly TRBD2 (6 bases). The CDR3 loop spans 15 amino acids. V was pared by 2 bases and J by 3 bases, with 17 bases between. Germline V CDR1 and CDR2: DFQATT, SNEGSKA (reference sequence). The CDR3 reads CSARHGFGGLYEQYF. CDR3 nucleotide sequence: TGCAGTGCTAGACACGGGTTCGGGGGTCTCTACGAGCAGTACTTC.

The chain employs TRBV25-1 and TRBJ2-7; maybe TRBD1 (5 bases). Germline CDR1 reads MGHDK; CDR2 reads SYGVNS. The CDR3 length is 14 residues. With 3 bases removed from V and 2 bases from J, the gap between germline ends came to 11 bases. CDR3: CASSEAGMAYEQYF. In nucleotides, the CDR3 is TGTGCCAGCAGTGAGGCAGGGATGGCCTACGAGCAGTACTTC.

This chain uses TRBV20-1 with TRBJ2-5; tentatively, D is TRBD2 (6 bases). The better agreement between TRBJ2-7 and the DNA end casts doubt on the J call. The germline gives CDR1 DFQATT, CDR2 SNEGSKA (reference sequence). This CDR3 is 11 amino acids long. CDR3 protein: CSFAGPYEQYF. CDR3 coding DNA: TGCAGTTTCGCGGGACCCTACGAGCAGTACTTC.

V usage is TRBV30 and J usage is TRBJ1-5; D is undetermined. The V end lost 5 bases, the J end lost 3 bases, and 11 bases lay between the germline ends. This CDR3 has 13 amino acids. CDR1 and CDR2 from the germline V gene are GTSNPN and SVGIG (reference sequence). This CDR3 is CAWASGPNQPQHF. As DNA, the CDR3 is TGTGCCTGGGCCAGCGGGCCCAATCAGCCCCAGCATTTT. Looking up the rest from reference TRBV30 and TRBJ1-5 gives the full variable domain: SQTIHQWPATLVQPVGSPLSLECTVEGTSNPNLYWYRQAAGRGLQLLFYSVGIGQISSEVPQNLSASRPQDRQFILSSKKLLLSDSGFYLCAWASGPNQPQHFGDGTRLSIL.

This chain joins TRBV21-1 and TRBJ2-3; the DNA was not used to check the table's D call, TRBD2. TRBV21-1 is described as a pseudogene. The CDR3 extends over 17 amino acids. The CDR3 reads CASSSRETSGRSDTQYF. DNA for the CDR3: TGTGCCAGCAGCTCCAGAGAGACTAGCGGGAGGAGTGATACGCAGTATTTT.

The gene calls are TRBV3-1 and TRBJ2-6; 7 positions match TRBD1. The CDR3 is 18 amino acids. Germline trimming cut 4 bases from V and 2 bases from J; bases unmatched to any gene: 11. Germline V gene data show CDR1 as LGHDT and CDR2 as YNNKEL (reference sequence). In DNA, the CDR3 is TGTGCCAGCAGCCGCCAGGGACAGCGATCCCCTGGGGCCAACGTCCTGACTTTC. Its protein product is CASSRQGQRSPGANVLTF.

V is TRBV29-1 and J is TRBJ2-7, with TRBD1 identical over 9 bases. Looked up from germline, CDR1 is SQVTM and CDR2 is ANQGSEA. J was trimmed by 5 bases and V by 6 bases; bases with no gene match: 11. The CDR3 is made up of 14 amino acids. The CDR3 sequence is CSVPIQGAEDEQYF. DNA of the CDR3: TGCAGCGTCCCCATACAGGGGGCTGAGGACGAGCAGTACTTC.

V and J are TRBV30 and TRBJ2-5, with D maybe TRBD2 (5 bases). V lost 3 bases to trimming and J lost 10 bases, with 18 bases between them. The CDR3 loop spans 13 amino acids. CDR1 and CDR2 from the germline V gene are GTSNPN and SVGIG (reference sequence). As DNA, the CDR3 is TGTGCCTGGAGCCCGGAGCCGGGGATCGGCCAGTACTTC. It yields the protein CAWSPEPGIGQYF.

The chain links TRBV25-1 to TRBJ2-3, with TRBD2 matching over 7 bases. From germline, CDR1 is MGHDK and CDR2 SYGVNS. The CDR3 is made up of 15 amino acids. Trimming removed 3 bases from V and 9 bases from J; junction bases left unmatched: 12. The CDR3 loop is CASSELADPSYTQYF. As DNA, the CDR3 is TGTGCCAGCAGTGAGCTAGCGGATCCCAGTTACACGCAGTATTTT. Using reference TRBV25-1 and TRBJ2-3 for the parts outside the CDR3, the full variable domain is EADIYQTPRYLVIGTGKKITLECSQTMGHDKMYWYQQDPGMELHLIHYSYGVNSTEKGDLSSESTVSRIRTEHFPLTLESARPSHTSQYLCASSELADPSYTQYFGPGTRLTVL.

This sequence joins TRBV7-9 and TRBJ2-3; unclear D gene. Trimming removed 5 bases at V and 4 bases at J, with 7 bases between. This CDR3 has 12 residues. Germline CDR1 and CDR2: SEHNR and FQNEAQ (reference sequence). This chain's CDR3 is CASSDESDTQYF. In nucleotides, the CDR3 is TGTGCCAGCAGCGACGAATCAGATACGCAGTATTTT.

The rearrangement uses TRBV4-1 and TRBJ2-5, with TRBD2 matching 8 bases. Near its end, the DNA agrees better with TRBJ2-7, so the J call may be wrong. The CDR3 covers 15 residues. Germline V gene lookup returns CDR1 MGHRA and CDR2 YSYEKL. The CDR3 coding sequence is TGCGCCAGCAGCCAGGACACTAGCGGCCCCGCCGAGCAGTACTTC. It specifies CASSQDTSGPAEQYF.

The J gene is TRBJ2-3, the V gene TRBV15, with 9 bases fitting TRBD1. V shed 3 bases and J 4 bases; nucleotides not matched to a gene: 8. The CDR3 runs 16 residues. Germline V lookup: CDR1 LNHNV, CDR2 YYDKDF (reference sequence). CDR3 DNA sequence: TGTGCCACCAGCAGGCTACCGGGACAGGGATCAGATACGCAGTATTTT. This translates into CATSRLPGQGSDTQYF.

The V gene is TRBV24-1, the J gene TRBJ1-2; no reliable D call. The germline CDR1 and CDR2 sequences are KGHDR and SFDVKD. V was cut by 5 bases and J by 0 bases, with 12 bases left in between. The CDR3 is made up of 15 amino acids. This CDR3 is CATSAEGPPNYGYTF. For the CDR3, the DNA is TGTGCCACCAGTGCGGAAGGGCCACCTAACTATGGCTACACCTTC.

As DNA, the CDR3 is TGTGCCAGCAGCCCGACCGGGACCAGGGAGGCCAACGTCCTGACTTTC. Translated, it gives CASSPTGTREANVLTF. The genes are TRBV7-2 and TRBJ2-6; D tentatively fits TRBD1 or TRBD2 (5 bases each). The V end lost 5 bases, the J end lost 6 bases, and 17 bases lay between the germline ends. CDR1 and CDR2 (germline): SGHTA, FQGNSA. The CDR3 covers 16 residues.